The entry below describes one T cell receptor beta chain. Generated by immunoSEQ multiplex PCR, the TCRdb table keeps only in-frame clones and is missing some. The table has about 75,000 clones, approximately 97% seen once. This entry comes from a study of technical replicates of blood from several donors. The germline V and J ends were trimmed by 6 bases and 0 bases, with 12 bases remaining between them. CDR1 and CDR2 (germline): LNHDA, SQIVND (reference sequence). The CDR3 is 14 amino acids. The chain recombines TRBV19 with TRBJ2-7, with D possibly matching TRBD1 (5 bases). Source material: T cells isolated from PBMCs. This TCR derives from a human donor in good health. The CDR3 DNA sequence: TGTGCCAGTAGGTTACAGGCGAGCTCCTACGAGCAGTACTTC. Translation: CASRLQASSYEQYF.